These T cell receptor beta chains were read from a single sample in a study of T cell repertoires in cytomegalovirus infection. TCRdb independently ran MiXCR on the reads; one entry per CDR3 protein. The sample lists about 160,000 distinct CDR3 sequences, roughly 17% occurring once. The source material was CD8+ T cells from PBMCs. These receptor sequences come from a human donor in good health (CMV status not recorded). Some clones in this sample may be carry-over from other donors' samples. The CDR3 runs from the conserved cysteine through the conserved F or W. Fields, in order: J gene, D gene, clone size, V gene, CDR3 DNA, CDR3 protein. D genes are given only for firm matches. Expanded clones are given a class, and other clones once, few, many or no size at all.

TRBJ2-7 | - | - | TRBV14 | TGTGCCAGCAGCCGCTGGAGAAATACCTACGAGCAGTACTTC | CASSRWRNTYEQYF
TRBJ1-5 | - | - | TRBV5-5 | TGTGCCAGCAGTCCCGTGGGCTCGGGTCAGCCCCAGCATTTT | CASSPVGSGQPQHF
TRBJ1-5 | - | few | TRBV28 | TGTGCCAGCAGTTTAGGGGAACAGGGATGGAGCAATCAGCCCCAGCATTTT | CASSLGEQGWSNQPQHF
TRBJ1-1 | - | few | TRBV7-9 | TGTGCCAGCAGCTCGACCGTAAGGAGGGACACTGAAGCTTTCTTT | CASSSTVRRDTEAFF
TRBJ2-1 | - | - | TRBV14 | TGTGCCAGCAGCCAAGAGCAGTTTTTAAGCTCCTACAATGAGCAGTTCTTC | CASSQEQFLSSYNEQFF
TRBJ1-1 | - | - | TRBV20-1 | TGCAGTGCTAGAGCCGGACAGCACTTT | CSARAGQHF
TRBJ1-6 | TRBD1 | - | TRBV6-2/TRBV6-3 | TGTGCCAGCAGTTCACTCCGGACAGGGAGTATCAGCTCCTATAATTCACCCCTCCACTTT | CASSSLRTGSISSYNSPLHF
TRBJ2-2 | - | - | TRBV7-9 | TGTGCCAGCAGCTACCCCAGGTCGCGGGGCACCGGGGAGCTGTTTTTT | CASSYPRSRGTGELFF
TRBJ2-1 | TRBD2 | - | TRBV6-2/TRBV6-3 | TGTGCCAGCAACCCTAGCGGGAACAATGAGCAGTTCTTC | CASNPSGNNEQFF
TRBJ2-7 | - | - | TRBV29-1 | TGCAGCGTTGATTTACAGAGCGGTAACTCCTACGAGCAGTACTTC | CSVDLQSGNSYEQYF
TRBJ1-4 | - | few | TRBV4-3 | TGCGCCAGCAGCCAAGGGGCATTTGGGGGCGATGAAAAACTGTTTTTT | CASSQGAFGGDEKLFF
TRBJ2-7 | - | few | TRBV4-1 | TGCGCCAGCAGCCCAGCCCGGAGTGCCGGCTACGAGCAGTACTTC | CASSPARSAGYEQYF
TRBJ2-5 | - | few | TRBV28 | TGTGCCAGCAGCCAAGCGGAGTTTCCTGGGACCCAGTACTTC | CASSQAEFPGTQYF
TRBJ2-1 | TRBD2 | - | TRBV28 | TGTGCCAGTATCCACGGGACTAGCGGAAACAATGAGCAGTTCTTC | CASIHGTSGNNEQFF
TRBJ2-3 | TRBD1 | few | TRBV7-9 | TGTGCCAGCAGCTCTTGGACAGGGTACGAAAGCACAGATACGCAGTATTTT | CASSSWTGYESTDTQYF
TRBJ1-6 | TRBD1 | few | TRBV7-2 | TGTGCCAGCAGCTCTTCGGGACAGGGAGGCAATTCACCCCTCCACTTT | CASSSSGQGGNSPLHF
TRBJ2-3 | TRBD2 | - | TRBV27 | TGTGCCAGCAGTAAAATAACCTCCGGGACTAGCCTCACAGATACGCAGTATTTT | CASSKITSGTSLTDTQYF